In its sample, the clone carrying this T cell receptor beta chain was seen many times. Its target is unknown. These data originate in a study of CD8 T cells in ankylosing spondylitis. Findings and caveats of the study: Reportedly, significant enrichment of disease-linked clones occurred in matched ankylosing spondylitis synovial fluid.

TCRdb analysed the 5' RACE reads with MiXCR anew, one entry per CDR3 protein. The sample yields about 140,000 distinct CDR3 sequences, 7% to 10% seen once. The receptor's source is a male donor with ankylosing spondylitis. Sequencing used synovial fluid, either unsorted or a sorted T cell fraction (not recorded which).

The CDR3: CASSPGTGVPRDTQYF. The CDR3 nucleotides read TGTGCCAGCAGTCCCGGGACAGGGGTCCCACGCGATACGCAGTATTTT. The chain links TRBV28 to TRBJ2-3; 10 bases line up with TRBD1. This CDR3 is built from 16 residues. Trimming at V came to 5 bases and at J to 6 bases, leaving 11 bases not matched to a gene. The germline V gene encodes CDR1 MDHEN and CDR2 SYDVKM.